This TCR beta chain stems from a study of blood T cell repertoires in COVID-19. Sequencing used immunoSEQ multiplex PCR; TCRdb keeps in-frame clones, though not all of them. The data contain some 390,000 clones, about 88% of them seen just once; the ten biggest clones take up around 3%. The CDR3 extends over 17 amino acids. V shed 3 bases and J shed 0 bases, with 16 bases lying between them. Germline V gene lookup returns CDR1 MDHEN and CDR2 SYDVKM. Sequences were obtained from peripheral blood. This rearrangement joins TRBV28 to TRBJ2-3; D may be TRBD1 (5 bases). The TCR was taken from a human donor in a cohort sampled during active COVID-19. CDR3 loop: CASSFPMGLQSTDTQYF. CDR3 in DNA: TGTGCCAGCAGTTTCCCGATGGGGCTACAAAGCACAGATACGCAGTATTTT.